These T cell receptor beta chains were read from a single sample in a study of cytomegalovirus exposure and HLA in healthy donors. Clones were sequenced by immunoSEQ multiplex PCR, and TCRdb holds only the in-frame ones, with some missing. The sample's table shows 45,000 to 60,000 clones. Sequencing was performed on PBMCs. The receptors here all came from a woman aged 40 to 49 in good health and CMV-seronegative. The CDR3 runs from the conserved cysteine through the conserved F or W. A D gene is named only where the DNA matches it firmly.

j_call d_call v_call cdr3_nt cdr3_aa
TRBJ1-2 - TRBV9 TGTGCCAGCAAGCCGGAGGATCGTCCTTATGGCTACACCTTC CASKPEDRPYGYTF
TRBJ2-1 TRBD2 TRBV19 TGTGCCAGTCGCTCGAGCGGGGGGCCTTACAATGAGCAGTTCTTC CASRSSGGPYNEQFF
TRBJ1-2 TRBD1 TRBV5-4 TGTGCCAGCAGCTTGGCGACAGGGGGCGATGGCTACACCTTC CASSLATGGDGYTF
TRBJ2-5 - TRBV27 TGTGCCAGCAGACCGCGAGGGAGAGAAGAGACCCAGTACTTC CASRPRGREETQYF
TRBJ2-2 TRBD2 TRBV4-3 TGCGCCAGCAGCCAGTACCTAGCGGGAGACGGCACCGGGGAGCTGTTTTTT CASSQYLAGDGTGELFF
TRBJ2-1 TRBD1 TRBV28 TGTGCCAGCAGTTTATCGCCGGGACAGGGGATGAGGCAGTTCTTC CASSLSPGQGMRQFF
TRBJ1-1 - TRBV2 TGTGCCAGCAACCCGTGGACAGCAATGAACACTGAAGCTTTCTTT CASNPWTAMNTEAFF
TRBJ2-5 TRBD2 TRBV19 TGTGCCAGTAGCCCACTGACTAGCGGGGCACAAGAGACCCAGTACTTC CASSPLTSGAQETQYF
TRBJ2-7 TRBD1 TRBV27 TGTGCCAGCAGCCCCTTAACCGGGACAGAAGGAGGGCAGTACTTC CASSPLTGTEGGQYF
TRBJ1-6 TRBD1 TRBV27 TGTGCCAGCAGCCGGGGACAGAGCACTAGCTCCTATAATTCACCCCTCCACTTT CASSRGQSTSSYNSPLHF
TRBJ1-2 TRBD1 TRBV7-8 TGTGCCAGCAGCTCTTACAGGGGGCGGAACTATGGCTACACCTTC CASSSYRGRNYGYTF
TRBJ2-1 TRBD2 TRBV4-3 TGCGCCAGCAGCCAAGAGTCTAGTCTAGCGGGAGTCAATGAGCAGTTCTTC CASSQESSLAGVNEQFF
TRBJ2-7 - TRBV5-1 TGCGCCAGCAGCTTGGACCCAGGGATTTACGAGCAGTACTTC CASSLDPGIYEQYF
TRBJ2-3 - TRBV19 TGTGCCAGTAGTATGTCGGCAGAGGCAGATACGCAGTATTTT CASSMSAEADTQYF
TRBJ1-5 - TRBV10-1 TGCGCCAGCAGTGAGTCGCGGGCTCCTCAGCCCCAGCATTTT CASSESRAPQPQHF
TRBJ2-5 - TRBV7-8 TGTGCCAGCAGCTTAGGGTGGGCGTCTCAAGAGACCCAGTACTTC CASSLGWASQETQYF
TRBJ1-1 - TRBV7-8 TGTGCCAGCAGCTTTACAGTGAACACTGAAGCTTTCTTT CASSFTVNTEAFF
TRBJ1-1 TRBD1 TRBV7-9 TGTGCCAGCAGCCGAGGACAGGGGGCGCCCACTGAAGCTTTCTTT CASSRGQGAPTEAFF
TRBJ1-5 - TRBV6-1 TGTGCCAGCAGTCGAAGCTGGGAGTCGGGTCAGCCCCAGCATTTT CASSRSWESGQPQHF
TRBJ2-4 TRBD1 TRBV19 TGTGCCAGTAGTATGTTGCTCGGACAGGGTGGCAAAAACATTCAGTACTTC CASSMLLGQGGKNIQYF
TRBJ2-3 TRBD2 TRBV6-5 TGTGCCAGCAGGGGCGGGAGGTTGGCAGATACGCAGTATTTT CASRGGRLADTQYF
TRBJ1-6 TRBD1 TRBV6-5 TGTGCCAGCAGATCCGGGACAGGGAATTCACCCCTCCACTTT CASRSGTGNSPLHF
TRBJ1-4 - TRBV28 TGTGCCAGCAGAATTTCAGGGGCTGGTGAAAAACTGTTTTTT CASRISGAGEKLFF
TRBJ2-5 TRBD1 TRBV2 TGTGCCAGTGCAGACAGGGGGTACCAAGAGACCCAGTACTTC CASADRGYQETQYF
TRBJ2-7 TRBD1 TRBV18 TGTGCCAGCTCACCCCAGACAGGGTTCTCCGACATCGGGTACTTC CASSPQTGFSDIGYF
TRBJ1-2 - TRBV6-5 TGTGCCAGCAGCAGCATTGAAGACAGCAAGTATGGCTACACCTTC CASSSIEDSKYGYTF
TRBJ2-2 TRBD2 TRBV4-3 TGCGCCAGCAGCCACTCTCTCGCAGGGAGGGTCGGGGAGCTGTTTTTT CASSHSLAGRVGELFF
TRBJ2-5 - TRBV6-1 TGTGCCAGCAGTGAGGTCGGGGGAGTGGGAGAGACCCAGTACTTC CASSEVGGVGETQYF
TRBJ2-7 TRBD1 TRBV28 TGTGCCAGCAGTGTTACGACAGGGCCATCCTACGAGCAGTACTTC CASSVTTGPSYEQYF
TRBJ1-6 TRBD1 TRBV6-6 TGTGCCAGCAGTTGGCTGACAGGGAAGAGTTCACCCCTCCACTTT CASSWLTGKSSPLHF
TRBJ2-1 - TRBV4-2 TGTGCCAGCAGCCAAGCGTTCGGCGGAGGATCCTACAATGAGCAGTTCTTC CASSQAFGGGSYNEQFF
TRBJ2-3 TRBD2 TRBV28 TGTGCCAGCAGGCCTATCTTCGGAGCGGGGCACACAGATACGCAGTATTTT CASRPIFGAGHTDTQYF
TRBJ1-2 TRBD1 TRBV19 TGTGCCAGTAGTAGCAACAGGGGAACAGCGGGCCTCTATGGCTACACCTTC CASSSNRGTAGLYGYTF
TRBJ2-3 TRBD2 TRBV28 TGTGCCAGCAGTTTTGCTAGCGGGAGGGCCGAGGGCACAGATACGCAGTATTTT CASSFASGRAEGTDTQYF
TRBJ2-5 TRBD1 TRBV6-5 TGTGCCAGCAGTACGGACAGGGTGGAGACCCAGTACTTC CASSTDRVETQYF
TRBJ2-2 - TRBV4-2 TGTGCCAGCAGCCAATTCGGCAGGAAAAACACCGGGGAGCTGTTTTTT CASSQFGRKNTGELFF
TRBJ2-3 TRBD2 TRBV5-4 TGTGCCAGCAGCTCCCCGGTTGCGGGGGTCACAGATACGCAGTATTTT CASSSPVAGVTDTQYF
TRBJ2-5 TRBD2 TRBV5-6 TGTGCCAGCAGCTTGGCCCCGACTAGCCCTCTCCGAGAGACCCAGTACTTC CASSLAPTSPLRETQYF
TRBJ1-2 TRBD1 TRBV10-3 TGTGCCATCAGTGGGGACAGCTCCTTCGACTATGGCTACACCTTC CAISGDSSFDYGYTF
TRBJ1-1 - TRBV2 TGTGCCAGCAGTCTACTCTCCAGGGACACTGAAGCTTTCTTT CASSLLSRDTEAFF
TRBJ2-7 - TRBV7-2 TGTGCCAGCAGCCCGAGGGGGGGCCACGAGCAGTACTTC CASSPRGGHEQYF
TRBJ2-1 TRBD2 TRBV4-2 TGTGCCAGCAGCCAAGATTGGGCTAGCGGGCAAGCCTACAATGAGCAGTTCTTC CASSQDWASGQAYNEQFF
TRBJ1-4 - TRBV6-5 TGTGCCAGCAGTTACTTCTACAGGGAGAGTAATGAAAAACTGTTTTTT CASSYFYRESNEKLFF
TRBJ1-5 - TRBV6-1 TGTGCCAGCAGTGTACGGGGGGCAACTTCAAATCAGCCCCAGCATTTT CASSVRGATSNQPQHF
TRBJ1-4 TRBD1 TRBV6-1 TGTGCCAGCAGTGAAGCGTGGGACAGGGGGACCGGAAAACTGTTTTTT CASSEAWDRGTGKLFF
TRBJ2-4 - TRBV6-5 TGTGCCAGCAGTCCAGTTACAGGGCCGAACATTCAGTACTTC CASSPVTGPNIQYF
TRBJ2-7 - TRBV7-2 TGTGCCAGCAGCTTAGTCCCGTATAGCTCCTACGAGCAGTACTTC CASSLVPYSSYEQYF
TRBJ2-5 - TRBV6-1 TGTGCCAGCACCCCTAGGGGCAGCGGGGAGACCCAGTACTTC CASTPRGSGETQYF
TRBJ1-2 - TRBV5-8 TGTGCCAGCAGCTTGGTTCAGGGGAGGGATGGCTACACCTTC CASSLVQGRDGYTF
TRBJ1-3 TRBD1 TRBV9 TGTGCCAGCAGCGCGACAGGGGCCCCTGGAAACACCATATATTTT CASSATGAPGNTIYF
TRBJ2-3 - TRBV5-1 TGCGCCAGCAGCCCAACGGGACACCACACAGATACGCAGTATTTT CASSPTGHHTDTQYF
TRBJ1-5 - TRBV28 TGTGCTAGCAGTCCCCAGGGTTTTTCGCCCAATCAGCCCCAGCATTTT CASSPQGFSPNQPQHF
TRBJ2-7 - TRBV7-9 TGTGCCAGCGCGAAAGGGGGAAACTACGAGCAGTACTTC CASAKGGNYEQYF
TRBJ2-3 - TRBV30 TGTGCCTGGAGTGTACATATGAGCACAGATACGCAGTATTTT CAWSVHMSTDTQYF
TRBJ1-2 - TRBV29-1 TGCAGCGTTGATTCTACCGGAGCTAACTATGGCTACACCTTC CSVDSTGANYGYTF
TRBJ2-7 - TRBV28 TGTGCCAGCAGTCGGGACATTAGTTACGAGCAGTACTTC CASSRDISYEQYF